The 24 T cell receptor beta chains in this list originate from one sample, sequenced in a study of blood T cell repertoires in COVID-19. Generated by immunoSEQ multiplex PCR, the TCRdb table keeps only in-frame clones and is missing some. Found here are 200,000 to 300,000 clones, 86% of them singletons; the top ten hold roughly 2.6%. The sample consisted of PBMCs or T cells enriched from blood (not recorded which). These receptors were obtained from a woman aged 18-35 years who had recovered from COVID-19.

The CDR3 DNA sequence: TGTGCCAGCAGCGTAGGGGGGGCCTACAATGAGCAGTTCTTC. It encodes CASSVGGAYNEQFF. This sequence joins TRBV9 and TRBJ2-1, with D possibly TRBD2 on 6 matching bases. The CDR3 has 14 amino acids. V was trimmed by 0 bases and J by 2 bases, leaving 6 bases between them. CDR1 is SGDLS, CDR2 YYNGEE, per germline.

This sequence joins TRBV28 and TRBJ2-4, with TRBD1 matching over 8 bases. The CDR3 runs 16 residues. With V trimmed by 5 bases and J by 0 bases, 6 bases remained unmatched. Germline V gene data show CDR1 as MDHEN and CDR2 as SYDVKM. CDR3 amino acids: CASSVTGVLAKNIQYF. The DNA of the CDR3 is TGTGCCAGCAGTGTGACAGGGGTCTTAGCCAAAAACATTCAGTACTTC.

The CDR3 DNA reads TGTGCTAGTGGTTTGGCCCCGTTGGGGGGGCTAGCCAAAAACATTCAGTACTTC. It is translated as CASGLAPLGGLAKNIQYF. J is TRBJ2-4 and V is TRBV12-5; D possibly corresponds to TRBD2 (7 bases). The length of the CDR3 is 18 residues. V was trimmed by 1 base and J by 0 bases, leaving 16 bases between them. CDR1 LGHNT and CDR2 FRNRAP come from the germline V gene. Full variable domain (rest looked up from reference TRBV12-5 and TRBJ2-4): DARVTQTPRHKVTEMGQEVTMRCQPILGHNTVFWYRQTMMQGLELLAYFRNRAPLDDSGMPKDRFSAEMPDATLATLKIQPSEPRDSAVYFCASGLAPLGGLAKNIQYFGAGTRLSVL.

The V and J genes are TRBV27 and TRBJ2-7, with 7 bases matching TRBD2. The CDR3 extends over 17 amino acids. Germline V gives CDR1 MNHEY, CDR2 SMNVEV (reference sequence). V lost 8 bases and J lost 5; bases outside the gene matches: 21. CDR3 loop: CASSETGRGEGWDEQYF. CDR3 sequence (DNA): TGTGCCAGCTCCGAAACGGGGAGGGGAGAAGGGTGGGACGAGCAGTACTTC.

This clone was seen just once. The J gene is TRBJ2-7, the V gene TRBV19; weak D call: TRBD1 (6 bases). With 5 bases removed from V and 2 bases from J, the gap between germline ends came to 10 bases. Germline V gene sequence: CDR1 LNHDA, CDR2 SQIVND (reference sequence). CDR3 size: 13 residues. CDR3 DNA sequence: TGTGCCAGTAGTCCGGGGACAACCTACGAGCAGTACTTC. Its protein product is CASSPGTTYEQYF.

J is TRBJ2-7 and V is TRBV7-2, with D maybe TRBD2 (5 bases). CDR1 is SGHTA, CDR2 FQGNSA, per germline. Trimming cost V 5 bases and J 5 bases, with 19 bases left between them. The length of the CDR3 is 15 residues. The CDR3, as DNA: TGTGCCAGCAGCCCCTCGCGGGTTTCGCCCCACGAGCAGTACTTC. The encoded protein is CASSPSRVSPHEQYF.

The chain employs TRBV7-8 and TRBJ1-5; possible D gene TRBD1, 5 bases. Per germline, CDR1 SGHVS and CDR2 FQNEAQ. V was cut by 6 bases and J by 0 bases, with 15 bases left in between. CDR3 length: 16 amino acids. The CDR3 loop reads CASSPLGGISNQPQHF. The CDR3 bases are TGTGCCAGCAGTCCCCTCGGGGGGATTAGCAATCAGCCCCAGCATTTT.

J is TRBJ2-2 and V is TRBV10-3; perhaps TRBD1 as D (6 bases). Germline CDR1 and CDR2: ENHRY and SYGVKD. V lost 10 bases and J lost 9, with 21 bases in between. The CDR3 has 14 amino acids. The CDR3 DNA reads TGTGCCAGCCGACAGGACCGATGGAGTAGGGAGCTGTTTTTT. Residues: CASRQDRWSRELFF.

The rearrangement links TRBV7-2 to TRBJ1-4; tentatively, D is TRBD1 (6 bases). The length of the CDR3 is 14 residues. V was trimmed by 4 bases and J by 8 bases, leaving 14 bases between them. Germline V lookup: CDR1 SGHTA, CDR2 FQGNSA. CDR3 DNA sequence: TGTGCCAGCAGCTCCGGGACAAGGGGGGAAAAACTGTTTTTT. This translates into CASSSGTRGEKLFF.

This sequence joins TRBV23-1 and TRBJ2-7; D gene unclear. TRBV23-1 is filed as an ORF, its function uncertain. The CDR3 has 17 residues. Trimming removed 2 bases from V and 0 bases from J, with 17 bases in between. The CDR3 protein is CASSQDRQIQDSYEQYF. The CDR3 nucleotides are TGCGCCAGCAGTCAAGACCGTCAAATTCAGGACTCCTACGAGCAGTACTTC.

The V gene is TRBV9, the J gene TRBJ2-7, with D possibly TRBD1 on 5 matching bases. V was cut by 2 bases and J by 2 bases, with 14 bases left in between. The CDR3 totals 15 residues. The germline V gene has CDR1 SGDLS and CDR2 YYNGEE. The DNA for the CDR3 is TGTGCCAGCAGCGTGGGGCAGCCACCCACCTACGAGCAGTACTTC. Translating it yields CASSVGQPPTYEQYF.

The CDR3 nucleotides are TGTGCCAGCAGTTTACCAGGGGCAGATACGCAGTATTTT. This translates into CASSLPGADTQYF. This sequence joins TRBV6-5 and TRBJ2-3; D is possibly TRBD1 (6 bases). Trimming left V 4 bases short and J 4 bases short, with 9 bases between. This CDR3 is built from 13 residues. Germline V gene lookup returns CDR1 MNHEY and CDR2 SVGAGI.

V and J are TRBV11-3 and TRBJ1-6; 9 bases are a match to TRBD1. After removal of 5 bases from V and 9 bases from J, the junction contained 8 bases not matched to a gene. Germline V gene sequence: CDR1 SGHNT, CDR2 YENEEA. There are 15 residues in the CDR3. CDR3 coding DNA: TGTGCCAGCAGCGGATCGGGACAGGGTTTTTCACCCCTCCACTTT. This encodes CASSGSGQGFSPLHF.

As concerns this clone: Other nucleotide sequences in the sample specify the same CDR3. CDR3 nucleotides: TGTGCCAGCAGTTCTTCAGGCGAGCAGTACTTC. Translating it yields CASSSSGEQYF. The J gene is TRBJ2-7, the V gene TRBV27; no firm D call. V lost 4 bases and J 6 bases, leaving 7 bases between the germline ends. This CDR3 contains 11 residues. Per the germline V gene, CDR1 is MNHEY and CDR2 is SMNVEV (reference sequence).

V is TRBV14 and J is TRBJ2-5; no clear D gene. The CDR3 has 11 residues. Per germline, CDR1 SGHDN and CDR2 FVKESK. Trimming removed 1 base from V and 6 bases from J, with 3 bases in between. The CDR3 protein is CASSQGQTQYF. The CDR3 DNA sequence: TGTGCCAGCAGCCAAGGGCAGACCCAGTACTTC.

The chain uses TRBV7-2 and TRBJ1-2; D uncertain. The CDR3 consists of 13 residues. In germline, CDR1 is SGHTA, CDR2 FQGNSA. Trimming pared 1 base from V and 8 bases from J, leaving 11 bases between. The CDR3 coding sequence is TGTGCCAGCAGCTTAGAGCTTCCGCGAGGCTACACCTTC. Translated: CASSLELPRGYTF.

The V gene is TRBV9, the J gene TRBJ2-1, with D uncertain. The germline V gene has CDR1 SGDLS and CDR2 YYNGEE. The CDR3 contains 11 residues. Trimming removed 6 bases at V and 9 bases at J, with 10 bases between. The CDR3 reads CASNTDGEQFF. CDR3 nucleotide sequence: TGTGCCAGCAATACTGATGGTGAGCAGTTCTTC.

The V and J genes are TRBV5-6 and TRBJ1-5, with D unresolved. Germline V lookup: CDR1 SGHDT, CDR2 YYEEEE. Trimming took 4 bases from V and 5 from J, leaving 13 bases between them. This CDR3 has 14 residues. The CDR3 DNA reads as TGTGCCAGCAGCCGCTCAGGCGCCTATCAGCCCCAGCATTTT. Its translation is CASSRSGAYQPQHF.

The V call is TRBV19, the J call TRBJ2-3, with 8 nucleotides matching TRBD2. This CDR3 has 16 residues. Germline CDR1 and CDR2: LNHDA and SQIVND (reference sequence). After removal of 10 bases from V and 0 bases from J, the junction contained 12 bases not matched to a gene. CDR3 DNA: TGTGCCACCCGAGCGGGAGAGGGGGTTAGCACAGATACGCAGTATTTT. The encoded protein is CATRAGEGVSTDTQYF.

The genes are TRBV12-3 or TRBV12-4 and TRBJ2-3; D gene ambiguous. Trimming stripped 4 bases from V and 10 bases from J, with 15 bases between. The CDR3 consists of 13 residues. The CDR3, as DNA: TGTGCCAGCAGTTCTTCCCCCCGGTTGGCGCAGTATTTT. Translated: CASSSSPRLAQYF.

The CDR3 DNA is TGTGCCAGCAGCTCAGCGGGGCCCTCCTACGAGCAGTACTTC. Its translation is CASSSAGPSYEQYF. The gene calls are TRBV11-2 and TRBJ2-7, with 7 nucleotides matching TRBD2. Germline CDR1 reads SGHAT; CDR2 reads FQNNGV. V lost 4 bases and J lost 0; bases outside the gene matches: 3. The CDR3 extends over 14 amino acids.

The chain recombines TRBV21-1 with TRBJ2-3; the D call of TRBD2 is as the table states it, not checked on the DNA. TRBV21-1 is given as a pseudogene. CDR3 length: 23 amino acids. The CDR3 loop reads CASSKRCTVRSPNRTRITDTQYF. CDR3 DNA sequence: TGTGCCAGCAGCAAAAGGTGTACCGTGCGGTCTCCGAACCGTACCAGAATCACAGATACGCAGTATTTT.

This chain links TRBV9 with TRBJ2-3; a weak D match, TRBD2 (5 bases). The CDR3 extends over 17 amino acids. CDR1 and CDR2 (germline): SGDLS, YYNGEE. V was pared by 2 bases and J by 0 bases, with 16 bases between. For the CDR3, the DNA is TGTGCCAGCAGCGTGAGCCCCCAACAGCGGAGCACAGATACGCAGTATTTT. Its protein product is CASSVSPQQRSTDTQYF. Based on the CDR3 plus reference TRBV9 and TRBJ2-3, the full variable domain is DSGVTQTPKHLITATGQRVTLRCSPRSGDLSVYWYQQSLDQGLQFLIQYYNGEERAKGNILERFSAQQFPDLHSELNLSSLELGDSALYFCASSVSPQQRSTDTQYFGPGTRLTVL.

This chain joins TRBV6-1 and TRBJ2-7, with TRBD2 identical over 7 bases. The CDR3 is 16 residues long. The germline V gene encodes CDR1 MNHNS and CDR2 SASEGT. The V and J ends lost 3 bases and 1 base, in that order; junction bases with no gene match: 9. The CDR3 here is CASSEGGGSFSYEQYF. As DNA, the CDR3 is TGTGCCAGCAGTGAGGGGGGGGGAAGTTTTTCCTACGAGCAGTACTTC.